Listed below are T cell receptor beta chains from one sample, sequenced in a study of beta chain features in type 1 diabetes. Clones were read by immunoSEQ multiplex PCR, and TCRdb kept only the in-frame ones, dropping some. Of 200,000 to 250,000 clones listed, about 25% are singletons. Sequencing was performed on central memory CD4+ T cells from blood. These receptors were obtained from a man aged 25-45 years in good health. The CDR3 runs from the conserved cysteine through the conserved F or W. The D gene is left open where the match is weak. Rows may omit the clone size; those that give it use once, few, many or a size class.

V gene	D gene	clone size	J gene	CDR3 DNA	CDR3 protein
TRBV28	.	few	TRBJ2-6	TGTGCCAGCGAGGGGTCGGGGGCCAACGTCCTGACTTTC	CASEGSGANVLTF
TRBV27	.	.	TRBJ1-1	TGTGCCAGCAGTGCCCTAGGGAGGGGTAATAGGAACACTGAAGCTTTCTTT	CASSALGRGNRNTEAFF
TRBV18	.	.	TRBJ2-5	TGTGCCAGCTCACCGGGACTGAGCCAAGAGACCCAGTACTTC	CASSPGLSQETQYF
TRBV18	TRBD1	few	TRBJ2-1	TGTGCCAGCTCATCCGGGACAGGGAACAATGAGCAGTTCTTC	CASSSGTGNNEQFF
TRBV5-1	.	.	TRBJ2-7	TGCGCCAGCAGCCTACAAACAGGCGAGCAGTACTTC	CASSLQTGEQYF
TRBV6-1	.	.	TRBJ2-7	TGTGCCAGCAGTGAAGCGAGGGGTAGAATCTCCTACGAGCAGTACTTC	CASSEARGRISYEQYF
TRBV7-9	.	.	TRBJ2-5	TGTGCCAGCAGCACCCCATACCAAGAGACCCAGTACTTC	CASSTPYQETQYF
TRBV7-2	.	few	TRBJ2-2	TGTGCCAGCAGCTTGCAGGGATCCGGGGAGCTGTTTTTT	CASSLQGSGELFF
TRBV23-1	TRBD1	.	TRBJ1-5	TGCGCCAGCAGTCAATCGGGAGTAACAGGGGCGTGCAATCAGCCCCAGCATTTT	CASSQSGVTGACNQPQHF
TRBV18	TRBD2	many	TRBJ2-7	TGTGCCAGCTCACCAGGGGCGGGAGGAGCCTACGAGCAGTACTTC	CASSPGAGGAYEQYF
TRBV9	TRBD2	few	TRBJ2-3	TGTGCCAGCAGGGGACTAGCGGCCACAGATACGCAGTATTTT	CASRGLAATDTQYF
TRBV4-2	.	.	TRBJ2-1	TGTGCCAGCAGCCAAGATCAAACAGGTTACAATGAGCAGTTCTTC	CASSQDQTGYNEQFF
TRBV7-2	.	few	TRBJ2-3	TGTGCCAGCAGCTTAGGAGGGCTTGAGGAGTATTTT	CASSLGGLEEYF
TRBV9	TRBD2	.	TRBJ2-3	TGTGCCAGCAGCTCGGGACTAGCGGGACTGACGCAGTATTTT	CASSSGLAGLTQYF
TRBV5-1	.	once	TRBJ1-1	TGCGCCAGCAGCTCAAGGGCGAACACTGAAGCTTTCTTT	CASSSRANTEAFF
TRBV20-1	.	.	TRBJ2-7	TGCAGTGCCGGATACCCCGAGCAGTACTTC	CSAGYPEQYF
TRBV6-6	.	.	TRBJ2-1	TGTGCCAGCAGTTGGCTAGCCAATGAGCAGTTCTTC	CASSWLANEQFF
TRBV28	.	few	TRBJ1-2	TGTGCCAGCAGTTTGGGAGCGGCTGGGGATGGCTACACCTTC	CASSLGAAGDGYTF
TRBV7-7	TRBD2	.	TRBJ2-3	TGTGCCAGCAGCCCCCTCCTAGCGGGAGGGACAGATACGCAGTATTTT	CASSPLLAGGTDTQYF
TRBV19	.	.	TRBJ2-5	TGTGCCAGTAGTCCGAGACAGCAAGAGACCCAGTACTTC	CASSPRQQETQYF
TRBV5-5	.	few	TRBJ2-2	TGTGCCAGCAGCTCCAACAGGGCGACCGAAAAGCTGTTTTTT	CASSSNRATEKLFF
TRBV30	.	few	TRBJ2-1	TGTGCCTGGAGTGTACGGTACAATGAGCAGTTCTTC	CAWSVRYNEQFF
TRBV2	.	.	TRBJ2-3	TGTGCCAGCAGTGCAGCGGCCCGAAATACGCAGTATTTT	CASSAAARNTQYF
TRBV30	TRBD2	.	TRBJ2-3	TGTGCCTGGAGTCTAGCGGGGGGGCCCTCGGATACGCAGTATTTT	CAWSLAGGPSDTQYF
TRBV28	.	.	TRBJ2-7	TGTGCCAGCAGCCTAACTCCGGGACTCTCCTACGAGCAGTACTTC	CASSLTPGLSYEQYF
TRBV15	.	few	TRBJ2-7	TGTGCCACCAGTCAGGACTATGCGATCGAGCAGTACTTC	CATSQDYAIEQYF